This paragraph reports one T cell receptor (beta chain). Its matching antigen is unknown. Repertoires were generated with immunoSEQ multiplex PCR, while TCRdb's copy carries only in-frame clones and drops some. The sample contains tens of thousands of clones, 75% to 90% of which appear only once. Trimming took off 8 bases at V and 1 base at J, with 10 bases between the two ends. The V gene's germline CDR1 is SEHNR and CDR2 FQNEAQ (reference sequence). This CDR3 is built from 13 residues. This sample is part of a study of memory CD8 T cells in hepatitis C reinfection. At the level of the study: A couple of donors cleared primary HCV but became chronic after reinfection. Findings of the study overall: With roughly five donors, public clonotype conclusions could not be definitive.

Time point here: late/post reinfection, 12 to 24 weeks after detection. TCR sequencing was done directly ex vivo on sorted cells, without expansion in vitro. This clonotype was sampled from a man in his late teens or twenties with hepatitis C virus infection. The sample was naive CD8+ T cells sorted from blood. The V call is TRBV7-9, the J call TRBJ2-3, with a weak D call TRBD1 (6 bases). The CDR3 DNA is TGTGCCAGCCGCCCAGGGGGCACAGATACGCAGTATTTT. Translating gives CASRPGGTDTQYF.